A selection of T cell receptor beta chains follows, all from one sample in a study of blood T cells in healthy people across ages. MiXCR was run by TCRdb on the 5' RACE reads, yielding one entry per CDR3 protein. Altogether about 600,000 distinct CDR3 sequences are present, around 48% being singletons, with the ten largest covering about 22%. Sequencing was carried out using blood. All receptors come from an older man in good health. The CDR3 runs from the conserved cysteine through the conserved F or W. The D gene is left open where the match is weak. Only some rows state a clone size, as once, few, many or a class for expanded clones.

V	J	size	D	CDR3	DNA
TRBV9	TRBJ2-7	NA	TRBD2	CASSVAERGPFEQYF	TGTGCCAGCAGCGTAGCTGAGCGGGGTCCCTTCGAGCAGTACTTC
TRBV12-3/TRBV12-4	TRBJ2-1	few	TRBD1	CASLKGQRNNEQFF	TGTGCCAGTTTGAAGGGACAGCGTAACAATGAGCAGTTCTTC
TRBV5-1	TRBJ2-1	NA	TRBD2	CASSLEAGGPSEQFF	TGCGCCAGCAGCTTGGAGGCGGGGGGGCCTAGTGAGCAGTTCTTC
TRBV5-1	TRBJ2-5	few	NA	CASSIYSQETQYF	TGCGCCAGCAGCATTTACTCCCAAGAGACCCAGTACTTC
TRBV6-2/TRBV6-3	TRBJ1-1	NA	NA	CASVLNTEAFF	TGTGCCAGCGTCTTGAACACTGAAGCTTTCTTT
TRBV6-1	TRBJ2-5	NA	TRBD1	CASSRGQWEETQYF	TGTGCCAGCAGCCGGGGACAGTGGGAAGAGACCCAGTACTTC
TRBV28	TRBJ2-5	few	NA	CASSLSFETQYF	TGTGCCAGCAGTTTATCCTTTGAGACCCAGTACTTC
TRBV5-1	TRBJ2-7	few	NA	CASSRTTYEQYF	TGCGCCAGCAGTAGGACAACGTACGAGCAGTACTTC
TRBV3-1	TRBJ2-7	few	NA	CASSQAPTYEQYF	TGTGCCAGCAGCCAAGCTCCCACCTACGAGCAGTACTTC
TRBV6-6	TRBJ2-4	many	TRBD1	CASNDRGRLAKNIQYF	TGTGCCAGCAATGACAGGGGGAGATTAGCCAAAAACATTCAGTACTTC
TRBV20-1	TRBJ2-1	many	TRBD2	CSAQKREGHNEQFF	TGCAGTGCTCAAAAGCGGGAGGGCCACAATGAGCAGTTCTTC
TRBV7-6	TRBJ2-5	NA	TRBD1	CASSLGTGPSGAQYF	TGTGCTAGCAGCTTAGGGACAGGGCCGTCGGGGGCCCAGTACTTC
TRBV12-3/TRBV12-4	TRBJ2-1	NA	NA	CASSTPDRDNEQFF	TGTGCCAGCAGTACCCCAGATAGAGACAATGAGCAGTTCTTC
TRBV7-9	TRBJ1-5	few	TRBD1	CASSLGSGGGNQPQHF	TGTGCCAGCAGCTTAGGATCAGGGGGAGGCAATCAGCCCCAGCATTTT
TRBV5-4	TRBJ2-7	NA	TRBD2	CASSLVGLAGSNEQYF	TGTGCCAGCAGCTTGGTCGGACTAGCGGGAAGTAACGAGCAGTACTTC
TRBV6-6	TRBJ2-3	many	TRBD2	CASSYSTSGSTDTQYF	TGTGCCAGCAGTTATTCGACTAGCGGGAGCACAGATACGCAGTATTTT
TRBV7-9	TRBJ2-1	NA	NA	CASSSFLSSYNEQFF	TGTGCCAGCAGCTCCTTTTTGAGCTCCTACAATGAGCAGTTCTTC
TRBV24-1	TRBJ2-5	few	NA	CATSDGRSQETQYF	TGTGCCACCAGTGATGGGAGGAGTCAAGAGACCCAGTACTTC
TRBV11-2	TRBJ2-7	NA	NA	CASSVDRLYEQYF	TGTGCCAGCAGCGTAGACAGGTTATACGAGCAGTACTTC
TRBV7-3	TRBJ2-1	NA	NA	CASSLAPGQLNNEQFF	TGTGCCAGCAGCTTAGCCCCGGGCCAACTGAACAATGAGCAGTTCTTC
TRBV20-1	TRBJ2-3	NA	TRBD1	CSARGGGQGATDTQYF	TGCAGTGCTAGAGGAGGGGGACAGGGGGCAACAGATACGCAGTATTTT
TRBV13	TRBJ2-7	NA	NA	CASSLRRLNYEQYF	TGTGCCAGCAGCTTACGGCGGCTCAACTACGAGCAGTACTTC
TRBV5-1	TRBJ2-7	NA	NA	CASSQGRQYEQYF	TGCGCCAGCAGCCAGGGACGGCAGTACGAGCAGTACTTC
TRBV10-3	TRBJ2-5	few	NA	CATQISTQYF	TGTGCCACCCAGATCTCGACCCAGTACTTC
TRBV12-3/TRBV12-4	TRBJ2-7	NA	NA	CASRPTDPIYEQYF	TGTGCGAGCAGGCCTACAGATCCTATCTACGAGCAGTACTTC
TRBV20-1	TRBJ2-7	NA	TRBD1	CSARDRVRSCEQYF	TGCAGTGCTAGGGACAGGGTTCGGTCCTGCGAGCAGTACTTC
TRBV12-3/TRBV12-4	TRBJ2-5	NA	TRBD2	CASSLAAGGYNEQYF	TGTGCCAGCAGTTTAGCAGCGGGAGGTTATAATGAGCAGTACTTC
TRBV20-1	TRBJ2-7	NA	NA	CSAGSTAVDEQYF	TGCAGTGCTGGTAGCACAGCGGTGGACGAGCAGTACTTC
TRBV7-3	TRBJ2-3	NA	NA	CASSHGEGTDTQYF	TGTGCCAGCAGCCACGGGGAGGGCACAGATACGCAGTATTTT
TRBV10-3	TRBJ2-7	few	NA	CAISEGQDRTGEQYF	TGTGCCATCAGTGAGGGGCAAGACAGGACTGGGGAGCAGTACTTC
TRBV29-1	TRBJ1-2	NA	NA	CSVKDQSVYGYTF	TGCAGCGTAAAGGACCAAAGTGTCTATGGCTACACCTTC
TRBV6-2/TRBV6-3	TRBJ2-7	once	TRBD1	CASRHGTGRIEQYF	TGTGCCAGCAGACACGGGACAGGGAGGATCGAGCAGTACTTC
TRBV3-1	TRBJ1-5	NA	NA	CASSQGRTGNQPQHF	TGTGCCAGCAGCCAAGGGCGAACCGGCAATCAGCCCCAGCATTTT
TRBV12-3/TRBV12-4	TRBJ1-2	NA	NA	CASRSSGCGYTF	TGTGCCAGCAGATCCTCTGGTTGTGGCTACACCTTC
TRBV29-1	TRBJ2-1	NA	NA	CSVERGKRDEQFF	TGCAGCGTTGAGAGGGGTAAGCGCGATGAGCAGTTCTTC
TRBV6-5	TRBJ2-5	few	NA	CASSDSPTKETQYF	TGTGCCAGCAGTGACTCGCCTACCAAAGAGACCCAGTACTTC
TRBV6-6	TRBJ1-2	many	NA	CASSYSNEGGGYTF	TGTGCCAGCAGTTACTCGAATGAAGGAGGTGGCTACACCTTC
TRBV27	TRBJ2-3	once	TRBD2	CASSFLAGGYTDTQYF	TGTGCCAGCAGTTTCTTAGCGGGAGGGTACACAGATACGCAGTATTTT
TRBV20-1	TRBJ1-5	NA	NA	CSAQAGSYSNQPQHF	TGCAGTGCCCAGGCCGGGTCGTATAGCAATCAGCCCCAGCATTTT
TRBV24-1	TRBJ1-2	NA	NA	CATSDLRSRQAVNYGYTF	TGTGCCACCAGTGATTTGCGCTCAAGGCAGGCTGTTAACTATGGCTACACCTTC
TRBV4-2	TRBJ2-7	few	TRBD2	CASSLPGLAGDEQYF	TGTGCCAGCAGCCTTCCGGGACTAGCGGGAGACGAGCAGTACTTC
TRBV5-1	TRBJ2-7	few	NA	CASSPGGNSYEQYF	TGCGCCAGCAGCCCCGGCGGGAACTCCTACGAGCAGTACTTC
TRBV11-2	TRBJ1-2	few	TRBD1	CASSIRGFLGYTF	TGTGCCAGCAGCATCAGGGGGTTCCTCGGCTACACCTTC
TRBV3-1	TRBJ2-2	NA	TRBD1	CASSQSKDRAGELFF	TGTGCCAGCAGCCAGTCTAAAGACAGGGCCGGGGAGCTGTTTTTT
TRBV7-3	TRBJ1-4	few	TRBD1	CASSFGTGLSTNEKLFF	TGTGCCAGCAGCTTCGGGACAGGGCTTTCAACTAATGAAAAACTGTTTTTT
TRBV7-2	TRBJ1-1	once	NA	CASSLGGSMNTEAFF	TGTGCCAGCAGCCTCGGGGGGAGCATGAACACTGAAGCTTTCTTT
TRBV4-1	TRBJ1-4	few	NA	CASSQINYGGEKLFF	TGCGCCAGCAGCCAGATCAACTACGGGGGTGAAAAACTGTTTTTT
TRBV28	TRBJ1-2	NA	NA	CASSLDNTRGYTF	TGTGCCAGCAGCTTAGACAATACCCGTGGCTACACCTTC
TRBV20-1	TRBJ2-5	NA	NA	CSAREFERETQYF	TGCAGTGCTAGAGAGTTTGAGCGAGAGACCCAGTACTTC